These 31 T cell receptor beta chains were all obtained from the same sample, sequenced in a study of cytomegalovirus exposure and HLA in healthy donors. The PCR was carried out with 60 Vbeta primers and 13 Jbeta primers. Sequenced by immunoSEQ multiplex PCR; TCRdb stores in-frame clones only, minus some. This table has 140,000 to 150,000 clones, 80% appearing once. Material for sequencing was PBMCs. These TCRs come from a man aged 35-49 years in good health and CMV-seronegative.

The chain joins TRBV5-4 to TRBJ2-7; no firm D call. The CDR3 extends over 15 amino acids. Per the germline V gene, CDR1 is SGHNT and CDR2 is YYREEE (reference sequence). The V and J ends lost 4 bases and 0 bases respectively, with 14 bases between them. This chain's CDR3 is CASSLVAASSYEQYF. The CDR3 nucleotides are TGTGCCAGCAGCCTGGTTGCGGCGAGCTCCTACGAGCAGTACTTC.

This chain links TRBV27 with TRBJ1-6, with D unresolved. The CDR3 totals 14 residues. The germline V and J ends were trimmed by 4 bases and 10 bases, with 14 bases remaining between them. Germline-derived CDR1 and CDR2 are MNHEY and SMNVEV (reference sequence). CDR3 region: CASSSAVRTSPLHF. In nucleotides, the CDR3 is TGTGCCAGCAGTTCCGCTGTCCGTACATCACCCCTCCACTTT.

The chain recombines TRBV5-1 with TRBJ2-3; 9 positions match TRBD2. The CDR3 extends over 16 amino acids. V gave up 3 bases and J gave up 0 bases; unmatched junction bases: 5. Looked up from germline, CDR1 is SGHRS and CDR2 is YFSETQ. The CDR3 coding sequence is TGCGCCAGCAGCTACAATAGCGGGGGTAGCACAGATACGCAGTATTTT. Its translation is CASSYNSGGSTDTQYF.

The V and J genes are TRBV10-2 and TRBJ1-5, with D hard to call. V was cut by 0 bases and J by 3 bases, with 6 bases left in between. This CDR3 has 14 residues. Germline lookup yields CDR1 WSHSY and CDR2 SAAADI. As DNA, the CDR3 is TGCGCCAGCAGTGAGTCCTATAACAATCAGCCCCAGCATTTT. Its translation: CASSESYNNQPQHF.

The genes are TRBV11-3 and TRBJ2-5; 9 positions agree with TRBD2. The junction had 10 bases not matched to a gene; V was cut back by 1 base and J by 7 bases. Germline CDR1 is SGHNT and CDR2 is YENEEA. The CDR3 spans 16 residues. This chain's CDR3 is CASSLGGGGAEGTQYF. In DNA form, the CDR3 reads TGTGCCAGCAGCTTAGGGGGCGGGGGGGCCGAAGGGACCCAGTACTTC.

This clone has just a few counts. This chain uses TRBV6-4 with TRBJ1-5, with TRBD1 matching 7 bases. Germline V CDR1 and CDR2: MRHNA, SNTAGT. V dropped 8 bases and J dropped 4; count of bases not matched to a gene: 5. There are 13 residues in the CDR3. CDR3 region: CASADRENQPQHF. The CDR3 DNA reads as TGTGCCAGCGCCGACAGGGAAAATCAGCCCCAGCATTTT.

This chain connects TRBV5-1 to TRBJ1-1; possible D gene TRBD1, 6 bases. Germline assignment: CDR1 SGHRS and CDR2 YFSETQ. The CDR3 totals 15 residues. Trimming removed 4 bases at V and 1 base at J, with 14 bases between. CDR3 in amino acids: CASSRLTGENTEAFF. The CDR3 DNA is TGCGCCAGCAGCCGTCTGACAGGAGAGAACACTGAAGCTTTCTTT.

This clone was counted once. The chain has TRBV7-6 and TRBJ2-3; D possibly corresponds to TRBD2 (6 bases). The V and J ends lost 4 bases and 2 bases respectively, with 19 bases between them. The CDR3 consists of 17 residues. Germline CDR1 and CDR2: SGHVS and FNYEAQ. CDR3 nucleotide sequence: TGTGCCAGCAGCTCCCGGGGGAGCGGCACTTACACAGATACGCAGTATTTT. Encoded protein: CASSSRGSGTYTDTQYF.

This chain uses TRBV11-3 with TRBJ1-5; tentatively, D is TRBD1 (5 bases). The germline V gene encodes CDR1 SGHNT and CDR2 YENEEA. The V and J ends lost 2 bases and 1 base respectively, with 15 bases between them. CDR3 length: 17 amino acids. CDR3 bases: TGTGCCAGCAGCTTATCGACCGACAGTGTAAGCAATCAGCCCCAGCATTTT. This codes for CASSLSTDSVSNQPQHF.

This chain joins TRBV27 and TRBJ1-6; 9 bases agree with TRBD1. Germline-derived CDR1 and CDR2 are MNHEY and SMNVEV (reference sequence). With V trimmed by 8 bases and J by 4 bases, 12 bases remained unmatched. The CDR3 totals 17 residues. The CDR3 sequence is CASSLGTGLSYNSPLHF. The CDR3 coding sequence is TGTGCCAGCTCCCTAGGGACAGGGCTTTCTTATAATTCACCCCTCCACTTT.

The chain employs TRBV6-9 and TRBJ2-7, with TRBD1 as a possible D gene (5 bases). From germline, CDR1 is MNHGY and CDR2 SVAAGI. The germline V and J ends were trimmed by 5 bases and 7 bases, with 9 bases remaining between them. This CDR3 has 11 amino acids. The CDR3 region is CASSMGREQYF. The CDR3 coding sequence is TGTGCCAGCAGTATGGGGCGGGAGCAGTACTTC.

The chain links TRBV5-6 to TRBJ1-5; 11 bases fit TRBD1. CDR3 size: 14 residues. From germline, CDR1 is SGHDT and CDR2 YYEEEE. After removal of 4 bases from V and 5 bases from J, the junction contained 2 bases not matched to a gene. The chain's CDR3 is CASSGGQGDQPQHF. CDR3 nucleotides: TGTGCCAGCAGCGGGGGACAGGGGGATCAGCCCCAGCATTTT.

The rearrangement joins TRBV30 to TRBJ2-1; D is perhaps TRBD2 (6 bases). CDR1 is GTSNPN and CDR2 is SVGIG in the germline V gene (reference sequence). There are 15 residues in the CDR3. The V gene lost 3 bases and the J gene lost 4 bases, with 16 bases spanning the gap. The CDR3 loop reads CAWRVRAGFYNEQFF. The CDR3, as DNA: TGTGCCTGGAGGGTTAGGGCGGGATTTTACAATGAGCAGTTCTTC.

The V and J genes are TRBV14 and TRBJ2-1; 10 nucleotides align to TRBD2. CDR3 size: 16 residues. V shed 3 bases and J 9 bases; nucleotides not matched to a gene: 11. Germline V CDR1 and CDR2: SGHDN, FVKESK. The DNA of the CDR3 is TGTGCCAGCAGCCAGAACCTAGCGGGGGCCCCAGGTGAGCAGTTCTTC. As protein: CASSQNLAGAPGEQFF.

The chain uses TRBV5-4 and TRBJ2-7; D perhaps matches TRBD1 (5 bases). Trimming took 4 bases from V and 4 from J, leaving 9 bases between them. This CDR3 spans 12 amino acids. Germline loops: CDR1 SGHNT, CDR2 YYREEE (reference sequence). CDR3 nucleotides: TGTGCCAGCAGCACAAGGGGATACGAGCAGTACTTC. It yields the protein CASSTRGYEQYF.

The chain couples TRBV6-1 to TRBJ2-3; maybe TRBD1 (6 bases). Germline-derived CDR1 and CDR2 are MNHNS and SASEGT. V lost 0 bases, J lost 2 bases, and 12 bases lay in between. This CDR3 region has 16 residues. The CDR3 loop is CASSEAVGAHTDTQYF. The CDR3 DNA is TGTGCCAGCAGTGAAGCCGTGGGGGCTCACACAGATACGCAGTATTTT.

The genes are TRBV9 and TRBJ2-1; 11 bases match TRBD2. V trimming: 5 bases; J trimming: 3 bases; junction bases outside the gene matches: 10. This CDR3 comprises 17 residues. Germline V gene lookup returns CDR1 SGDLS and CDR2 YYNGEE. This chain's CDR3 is CASSPPQTSGVYNEQFF. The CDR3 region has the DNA TGTGCCAGCAGTCCTCCCCAGACTAGCGGGGTCTACAATGAGCAGTTCTTC.

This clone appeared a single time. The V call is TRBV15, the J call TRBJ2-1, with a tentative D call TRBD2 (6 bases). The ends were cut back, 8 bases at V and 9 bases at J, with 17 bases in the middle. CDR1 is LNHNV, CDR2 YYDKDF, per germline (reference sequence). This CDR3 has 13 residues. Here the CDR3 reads CATRGLTHGEQFF. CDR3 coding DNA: TGTGCCACCCGAGGACTAACTCACGGTGAGCAGTTCTTC.

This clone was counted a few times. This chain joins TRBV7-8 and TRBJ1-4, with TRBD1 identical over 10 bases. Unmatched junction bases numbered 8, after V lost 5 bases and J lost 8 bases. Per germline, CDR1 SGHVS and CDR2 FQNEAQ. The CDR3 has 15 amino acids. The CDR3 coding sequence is TGTGCCAGCAGCCCAAGACAGGGGGCTTTCGAAAAACTGTTTTTT. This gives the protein CASSPRQGAFEKLFF.

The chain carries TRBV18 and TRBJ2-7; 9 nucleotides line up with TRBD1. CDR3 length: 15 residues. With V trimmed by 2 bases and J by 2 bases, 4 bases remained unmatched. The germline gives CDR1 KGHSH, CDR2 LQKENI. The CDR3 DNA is TGTGCCAGCTCACCAGGACAGGGGTTAACCTACGAGCAGTACTTC. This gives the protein CASSPGQGLTYEQYF.

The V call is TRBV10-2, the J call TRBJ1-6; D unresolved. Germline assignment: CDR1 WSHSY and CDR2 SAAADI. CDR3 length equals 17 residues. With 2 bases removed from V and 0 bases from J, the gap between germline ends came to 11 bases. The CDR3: CASSEGWSSSYNSPLHF. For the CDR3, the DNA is TGCGCCAGCAGTGAGGGTTGGAGTAGCTCCTATAATTCACCCCTCCACTTT.

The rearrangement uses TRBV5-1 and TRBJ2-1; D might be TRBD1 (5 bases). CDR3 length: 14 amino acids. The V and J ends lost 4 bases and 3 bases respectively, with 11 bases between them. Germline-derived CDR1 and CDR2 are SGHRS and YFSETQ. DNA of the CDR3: TGCGCCAGCAGCGACGGACAAAACTACAATGAGCAGTTCTTC. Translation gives CASSDGQNYNEQFF. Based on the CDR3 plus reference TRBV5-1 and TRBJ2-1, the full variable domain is KAGVTQTPRYLIKTRGQQVTLSCSPISGHRSVSWYQQTPGQGLQFLFEYFSETQRNKGNFPGRFSGRQFSNSRSEMNVSTLELGDSALYLCASSDGQNYNEQFFGPGTRLTVL.

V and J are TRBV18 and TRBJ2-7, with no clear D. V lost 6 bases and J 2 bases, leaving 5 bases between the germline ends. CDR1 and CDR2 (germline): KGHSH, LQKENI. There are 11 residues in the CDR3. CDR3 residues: CASSTAYEQYF. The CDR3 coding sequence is TGTGCCAGCTCTACAGCCTACGAGCAGTACTTC.

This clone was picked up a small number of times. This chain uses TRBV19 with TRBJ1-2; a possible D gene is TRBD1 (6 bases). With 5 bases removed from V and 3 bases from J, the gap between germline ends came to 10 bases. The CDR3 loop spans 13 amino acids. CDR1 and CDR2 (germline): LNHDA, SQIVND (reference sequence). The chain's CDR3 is CASSVTGYYGYTF. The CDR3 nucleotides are TGTGCCAGTAGTGTTACAGGGTACTATGGCTACACCTTC.

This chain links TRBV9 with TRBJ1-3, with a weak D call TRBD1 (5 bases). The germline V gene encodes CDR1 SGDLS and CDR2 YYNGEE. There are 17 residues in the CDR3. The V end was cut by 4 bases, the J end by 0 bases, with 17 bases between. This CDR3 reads CASSHPRGESSGNTIYF. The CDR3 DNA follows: TGTGCCAGCAGCCACCCCCGGGGGGAGAGCTCTGGAAACACCATATATTTT. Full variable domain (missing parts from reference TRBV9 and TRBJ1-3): DSGVTQTPKHLITATGQRVTLRCSPRSGDLSVYWYQQSLDQGLQFLIQYYNGEERAKGNILERFSAQQFPDLHSELNLSSLELGDSALYFCASSHPRGESSGNTIYFGEGSWLTVV.

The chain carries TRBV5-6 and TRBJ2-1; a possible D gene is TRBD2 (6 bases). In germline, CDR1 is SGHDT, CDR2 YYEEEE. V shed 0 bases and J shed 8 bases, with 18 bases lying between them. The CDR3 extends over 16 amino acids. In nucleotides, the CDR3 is TGTGCCAGCAGCTTGGGCGCTAGCGACCCCCTAGATGAGCAGTTCTTC. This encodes CASSLGASDPLDEQFF. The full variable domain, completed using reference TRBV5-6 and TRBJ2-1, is DAGVTQSPTHLIKTRGQQVTLRCSPKSGHDTVSWYQQALGQGPQFIFQYYEEEERQRGNFPDRFSGHQFPNYSSELNVNALLLGDSALYLCASSLGASDPLDEQFFGPGTRLTVL.

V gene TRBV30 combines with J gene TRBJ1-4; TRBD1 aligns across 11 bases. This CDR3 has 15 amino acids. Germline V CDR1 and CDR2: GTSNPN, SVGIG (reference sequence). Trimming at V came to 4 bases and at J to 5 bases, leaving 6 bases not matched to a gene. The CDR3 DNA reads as TGTGCCTGGATCGAGCGGGACAGGGGGAATGAAAAACTGTTTTTT. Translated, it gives CAWIERDRGNEKLFF. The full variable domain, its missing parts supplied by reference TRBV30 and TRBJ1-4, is SQTIHQWPATLVQPVGSPLSLECTVEGTSNPNLYWYRQAAGRGLQLLFYSVGIGQISSEVPQNLSASRPQDRQFILSSKKLLLSDSGFYLCAWIERDRGNEKLFFGSGTQLSVL.

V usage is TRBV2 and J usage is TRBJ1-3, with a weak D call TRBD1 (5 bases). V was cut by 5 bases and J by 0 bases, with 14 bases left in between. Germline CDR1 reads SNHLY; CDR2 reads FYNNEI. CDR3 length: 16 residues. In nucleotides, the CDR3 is TGTGCCAGCAGTATTCTCGGGGGATTCTCTGGAAACACCATATATTTT. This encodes CASSILGGFSGNTIYF. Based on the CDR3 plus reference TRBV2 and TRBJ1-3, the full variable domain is EPEVTQTPSHQVTQMGQEVILRCVPISNHLYFYWYRQILGQKVEFLVSFYNNEISEKSEIFDDQFSVERPDGSNFTLKIRSTKLEDSAMYFCASSILGGFSGNTIYFGEGSWLTVV.

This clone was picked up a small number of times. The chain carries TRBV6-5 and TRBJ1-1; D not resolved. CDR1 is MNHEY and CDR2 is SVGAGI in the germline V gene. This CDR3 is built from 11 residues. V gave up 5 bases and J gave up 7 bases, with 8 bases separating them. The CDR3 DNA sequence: TGTGCCAGCAGTATCCTCGGTGAAGCTTTCTTT. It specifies CASSILGEAFF.

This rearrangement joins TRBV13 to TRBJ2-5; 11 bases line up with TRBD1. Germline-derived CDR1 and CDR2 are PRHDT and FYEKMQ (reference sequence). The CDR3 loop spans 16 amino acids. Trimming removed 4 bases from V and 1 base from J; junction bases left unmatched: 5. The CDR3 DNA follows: TGTGCCAGCAGCTCTAGGACAGGGGGCCTCCAAGAGACCCAGTACTTC. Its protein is CASSSRTGGLQETQYF.

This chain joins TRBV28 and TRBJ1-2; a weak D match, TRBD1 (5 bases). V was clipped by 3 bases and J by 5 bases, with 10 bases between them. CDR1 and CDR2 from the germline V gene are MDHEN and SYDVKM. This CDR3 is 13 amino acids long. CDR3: CASSLGTMYGYTF. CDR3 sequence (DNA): TGTGCCAGCAGTTTGGGGACTATGTATGGCTACACCTTC.